The 21 T cell receptor beta chains below come from one sample, sequenced in a study of T cells in Graves' hyperthyroidism and ophthalmopathy. Authors of the study amplified TCR beta CDR3 regions from RNA transcripts. Primed by the HTBI set, a first-round RT-PCR was run on the TCR CDR3. TCRdb re-derived calls from the multiplex PCR reads in MiXCR, one entry per CDR3 protein. The data contain hundreds of thousands of distinct CDR3 sequences, 13% to 15% of them seen just once; the ten biggest clones take up 10% to 13%. Sequenced sample: blood. These receptors were collected from a woman aged 18-29 years with Graves' hyperthyroidism.

Details on this clonotype: A much larger clone lies a single base off, so this may be a read error. V is TRBV14 and J is TRBJ1-2; D remains unclear. This CDR3 has 11 amino acids. V lost 5 bases, J lost 3 bases, and 4 bases lay in between. Germline V gene sequence: CDR1 SGHDN, CDR2 FVKESK. The CDR3 bases are TGTGCCAGCAGCAACCACTATGGCTACACCTTC. Translating it yields CASSNHYGYTF.

Many counts were recorded for this clonotype. This chain uses TRBV5-5 with TRBJ2-7; D may correspond to TRBD1 or TRBD2 (5 bases each). This CDR3 contains 16 residues. Trimming took 0 bases from V and 0 from J, leaving 13 bases between them. Germline assignment: CDR1 SGHKS and CDR2 YYEKEE (reference sequence). The CDR3: CASSLEWDAISYEQYF. The CDR3 DNA reads as TGTGCCAGCAGCTTGGAGTGGGACGCAATCTCCTACGAGCAGTACTTC.

The rearrangement links TRBV7-9 to TRBJ1-1; 10 positions match TRBD1. The V and J ends lost 2 bases and 4 bases, in that order; junction bases with no gene match: 10. Germline loops: CDR1 SEHNR, CDR2 FQNEAQ (reference sequence). CDR3 length: 17 amino acids. The CDR3 spells CASSLQTGGSPRTEAFF. The CDR3 DNA sequence: TGTGCCAGCAGCTTACAGACAGGGGGCTCTCCTCGCACTGAAGCTTTCTTT.

V and J are TRBV6-1 and TRBJ1-1, with D unclear. CDR1 and CDR2 from the germline V gene are MNHNS and SASEGT. This CDR3 has 13 residues. V shed 3 bases and J shed 10 bases, with 15 bases lying between them. The CDR3 protein is CASSDPTPVGAFF. DNA for the CDR3: TGTGCCAGCAGTGACCCAACCCCGGTCGGAGCTTTCTTT.

On this clonotype itself: The junction departs from the called germline gene at one end, perhaps through a read error. The V call is TRBV12-3 or TRBV12-4, the J call TRBJ2-5, with D perhaps being TRBD1 or TRBD2 (5 bases each). CDR3 length equals 11 residues. CDR3 bases: TGTGCCAGCAGTTTTAAGGGGACCCAGCACTTC. Translated, it gives CASSFKGTQHF.

Note on this clonotype: Germline and junction disagree at one end, which may indicate a read error. The chain carries TRBV15 and TRBJ2-1; D possibly matches TRBD1 or TRBD2 (6 bases each). Looked up from germline, CDR1 is LNHNV and CDR2 is YYDKDF (reference sequence). The CDR3 runs to 17 residues. The CDR3 sequence: CATGRGGTLSSYNEQFF. CDR3 nucleotides: TGTGCCACCGGCAGGGGCGGGACCCTGAGCTCCTACAATGAGCAGTTCTTC. Supplemented by reference TRBV15 and TRBJ2-1, the full variable domain reads DAMVIQNPRYQVTQFGKPVTLSCSQTLNHNVMYWYQQKSSQAPKLLFHYYDKDFNNEADTPDNFQSRRPNTSFCFLDIRSPGLGDTAMYLCATGRGGTLSSYNEQFFGPGTRLTVL.

V usage is TRBV2 and J usage is TRBJ2-1, with TRBD1 matching 7 bases. Trimming removed 8 bases from V and 4 bases from J; junction bases left unmatched: 14. This CDR3 comprises 16 residues. Germline values: CDR1 SNHLY, CDR2 FYNNEI. The CDR3 reads CASGGYRDRNYNEQFF. CDR3 coding DNA: TGTGCCAGCGGAGGATACCGGGACAGAAATTACAATGAGCAGTTCTTC.

In its sample, this clonotype was seen a few times. The chain recombines TRBV28 with TRBJ2-5; tentative D call: TRBD1 (6 bases). The CDR3 has 17 amino acids. The V gene lost 3 bases and the J gene lost 7 bases, with 24 bases spanning the gap. Germline V gene sequence: CDR1 MDHEN, CDR2 SYDVKM. CDR3 sequence reads: CASSLPSGVVVRGTQYF. The CDR3 DNA follows: TGTGCCAGCAGTTTGCCCTCAGGGGTTGTAGTGAGAGGGACCCAGTACTTC. The whole variable domain, remainder taken from reference TRBV28 and TRBJ2-5, is DVKVTQSSRYLVKRTGEKVFLECVQDMDHENMFWYRQDPGLGLRLIYFSYDVKMKEKGDIPEGYSVSREKKERFSLILESASTNQTSMYLCASSLPSGVVVRGTQYFGPGTRLLVL.

Only one count was recorded for this clonotype. The gene calls are TRBV11-2 and TRBJ1-1; no clear D gene. Germline V gene data show CDR1 as SGHAT and CDR2 as FQNNGV. The ends were cut back, 2 bases at V and 8 bases at J, with 9 bases in the middle. The CDR3 runs 12 residues. The CDR3 DNA is TGTGCCAGCAGCTTATCAGGATTAGAAGCTTTCTTT. Its translation is CASSLSGLEAFF.

The V call is TRBV30, the J call TRBJ2-1, with D uncertain. The CDR3 sequence is 11 residues long. The germline V gene has CDR1 GTSNPN and CDR2 SVGIG (reference sequence). Trimming cost V 2 bases and J 12 bases, with 11 bases left between them. The CDR3 loop is CAWSSVSMQFF. DNA for the CDR3: TGTGCCTGGAGTAGCGTGTCTATGCAGTTCTTC.

The chain has TRBV19 and TRBJ2-7, with 7 bases that match TRBD2. The CDR3 contains 17 residues. Germline V gene data show CDR1 as LNHDA and CDR2 as SQIVND (reference sequence). The trim removed 3 bases at V and 7 bases at J, leaving 18 bases unmatched. This CDR3 reads CASSIFGRTSLPEEQYF. The CDR3 bases are TGTGCCAGTAGTATTTTCGGGAGGACCTCCCTCCCTGAGGAGCAGTACTTC.

The chain has TRBV3-1 and TRBJ2-4; the match to TRBD2 covers 14 bases. CDR3 length: 18 residues. In germline, CDR1 is LGHDT, CDR2 YNNKEL (reference sequence). Losses at the gene ends were 4 bases for V and 2 bases for J; bases not matched to a gene: 7. This CDR3 reads CASSPGLAGGGSKNIQYF. The CDR3 DNA reads as TGTGCCAGCAGCCCCGGACTAGCGGGAGGCGGGTCCAAAAACATTCAGTACTTC.

About this clonotype itself: At one end, the junction sequence differs from germline, possibly due to a read error. The J gene is TRBJ2-7, the V gene TRBV7-9; D is perhaps TRBD1 (6 bases). The CDR3 covers 13 residues. The V gene's germline CDR1 is SEHNR and CDR2 FQNEAQ (reference sequence). CDR3 nucleotide sequence: TGTGCCAGCAGCTACTCAACAGGGTACGGGCAGTACTTC. Translation: CASSYSTGYGQYF.

This clonotype was observed a handful of times. This chain joins TRBV3-1 and TRBJ2-1; TRBD2 matches at 10 bases. Trimming at V came to 6 bases and at J to 3 bases, leaving 17 bases not matched to a gene. CDR1 and CDR2 (germline): LGHDT, YNNKEL (reference sequence). The CDR3 has 19 amino acids. CDR3 sequence (DNA): TGTGCCAGCAGTCTTAATACACCACTAGCGGGGACCCTCTACAATGAGCAGTTCTTC. It codes for CASSLNTPLAGTLYNEQFF.

This clonotype was counted many times. The V gene is TRBV6-1, the J gene TRBJ2-7, with 7 bases lining up with TRBD1. Germline values: CDR1 MNHNS, CDR2 SASEGT. J was trimmed by 2 bases and V by 6 bases; bases with no gene match: 10. CDR3 length: 15 residues. The CDR3: CASRGPGGSPYEQYF. The CDR3 nucleotides are TGTGCCAGCAGGGGACCAGGGGGTAGCCCCTACGAGCAGTACTTC.

The gene calls are TRBV4-3 and TRBJ2-6; D gene unclear. V lost 0 bases and J lost 0, with 9 bases in between. Germline CDR1 reads LGHNA; CDR2 reads YSLEER. The CDR3 covers 17 residues. The CDR3: CASSQERQSSGANVLTF. The CDR3 DNA reads TGCGCCAGCAGCCAAGAGAGGCAATCCTCTGGGGCCAACGTCCTGACTTTC.

This clonotype appeared many times. The rearrangement uses TRBV28 and TRBJ2-7, with 10 positions matching TRBD1. CDR3 length: 14 amino acids. CDR1 is MDHEN and CDR2 is SYDVKM in the germline V gene. V lost 6 bases to trimming and J lost 4 bases; unmatched junction nucleotides: 6. The CDR3 here is CASRPGQGPYEQYF. The CDR3 nucleotides read TGTGCCAGCAGGCCGGGACAGGGGCCTTACGAGCAGTACTTC. The full variable domain, in which reference TRBV28 and TRBJ2-7 provide the parts outside the CDR3, is DVKVTQSSRYLVKRTGEKVFLECVQDMDHENMFWYRQDPGLGLRLIYFSYDVKMKEKGDIPEGYSVSREKKERFSLILESASTNQTSMYLCASRPGQGPYEQYFGPGTRLTVT.

This chain joins TRBV19 and TRBJ1-5; TRBD1 matches at 9 bases. The V segment lost 3 bases and the J segment 7 bases; nucleotides outside the gene matches: 7. CDR1 LNHDA and CDR2 SQIVND come from the germline V gene (reference sequence). The CDR3 length is 15 residues. CDR3 DNA: TGTGCCAGTAGTATCCCAGACAGGGGGGGACAGCCCCAGCATTTT. Protein sequence: CASSIPDRGGQPQHF.

This clonotype was seen only a few times. The chain recombines TRBV6-4 with TRBJ2-2; TRBD2 matches at 7 bases. Trimming at V came to 4 bases and at J to 7 bases, leaving 12 bases not matched to a gene. CDR3 length: 16 amino acids. Germline loops: CDR1 MRHNA, CDR2 SNTAGT. CDR3 amino acids: CASSANAGEYIGELFF. The CDR3 coding sequence is TGTGCCAGCAGTGCTAATGCGGGAGAATATATCGGGGAGCTGTTTTTT.

The rearrangement joins TRBV30 to TRBJ2-3; a possible D gene is TRBD2 (6 bases). Germline V lookup: CDR1 GTSNPN, CDR2 SVGIG (reference sequence). The CDR3 loop spans 16 amino acids. The V end was cut by 2 bases, the J end by 1 base, with 16 bases between. The CDR3 nucleotides read TGTGCCTGGAGTCGTCGGGGGATCCGGGGCACAGATACGCAGTATTTT. This sequence encodes CAWSRRGIRGTDTQYF.

The chain links TRBV20-1 to TRBJ1-1; 8 bases align to TRBD1. Germline CDR1 is DFQATT and CDR2 is SNEGSKA (reference sequence). V trimming: 7 bases; J trimming: 5 bases; junction bases outside the gene matches: 15. The CDR3 has 15 residues. The CDR3 region is CSVTGAGQGKTEAFF. Written as DNA, the CDR3 is TGCAGTGTTACCGGCGCTGGACAGGGTAAGACTGAAGCTTTCTTT.